This TCR beta chain emerged from a study of T cell changes during pregnancy in multiple sclerosis. The assay was immunoSEQ multiplex PCR, and TCRdb's table has in-frame clones only and misses some. This table holds 68,000 or so clones, about 90% found once. The specimen was peripheral blood, collected in the second trimester of pregnancy. The sequence was collected from a female donor in good health, enrolled as a control in a pregnancy study.

CDR3 in DNA: TGTGCCAGCAGCCGAACCCTGACTAGGCCAGATACGCAGTATTTT. Translation: CASSRTLTRPDTQYF. The J gene is TRBJ2-3, the V gene TRBV28, with TRBD2 as a possible D gene (6 bases). V was cut by 6 bases and J by 4 bases, with 17 bases left in between. The length of the CDR3 is 15 residues. CDR1 is MDHEN and CDR2 is SYDVKM in the germline V gene.